This T cell receptor beta chain was observed in a study of blood T cells in healthy people across ages. General study points: More naive CD4+ cells and higher diversity marked long-lived donors relative to aged donors. In the absence of known donor CMV status, changes in expanded clonotypes were possibly confounded.

PCR was performed a second time for about 7 to 11 cycles using a sample-barcoded 5' primer and a J-beta primer mix. Each sample provided no less than 2.5 million CDR3-containing paired-end reads. TCRdb independently ran MiXCR on the 5' RACE reads; one entry per CDR3 protein. The repertoire includes 600,000 to 1,000,000 distinct CDR3 sequences, 58% of them detected once, and approximately 23% sits in the top ten. A few counts support this clonotype. Its matching antigen is unknown. The CDR3 covers 14 residues. Germline V CDR1 and CDR2: MDHEN, SYDVKM. V was cut by 4 bases and J by 4 bases, with 11 bases left in between.

The material sequenced was blood. The V call is TRBV28, the J call TRBJ2-1, with D perhaps TRBD1 (5 bases). The TCR comes from a man between 25 and 39 years old in good health. CDR3 nucleotides: TGTGCCAGCAGTTCCCACGACAGTTACAATGAGCAGTTCTTC. Amino acids: CASSSHDSYNEQFF.